This TCR beta chain was captured in a study of pediatric ulcerative colitis (dated by TCRdb to the late 2010s). About the investigation overall: Of the ulcerative colitis patients, several had pancolitis and two had left-sided colitis, and histology in every patient was consistent with ulcerative colitis. The Pediatric Ulcerative Colitis Activity Index classified two patients as having mild disease, several as having moderate disease and three as having acute severe colitis. Nine or ten newly diagnosed, treatment-naive pediatric ulcerative colitis patients and a handful of non-IBD control children each provided paired blood and rectal samples. General study outcomes and caveats: For technical reasons, blood samples from two patients gave substantially fewer templates, and these samples were excluded from the blood-rectal overlap analysis. Only a handful of individuals were included in the healthy control group, which was small. Two rectal CDR3 clonotypes were detected in all ulcerative colitis patients and were not detected in any of the controls. Rectal repertoire features separated controls, mild-moderate and acute severe colitis patients; acute severe colitis showed reduced rectal diversity due to clonal expansions. Repertoires were derived from total lymphocyte DNA, so rare subsets such as regulatory T cells may have patterns not reflected. Clonal overlap between a subject's own blood and rectum was significantly greater in ulcerative colitis patients than in controls, which suggests more T cell trafficking to inflamed tissue.

No immunosuppressive medication had been given to the ulcerative colitis patients before the diagnostic colonoscopy. Blood was sampled at the same time as the colonoscopy. The Wizard kit (Promega) was used to extract genomic DNA from the blood and intestinal samples. Between the V and J ends, shortened by 2 bases and 10 bases respectively, the junction contains 17 bases. The CDR3 has 14 amino acids, counting the end cysteine and phenylalanine. The only DNA kept is the CDR3, 42 bases in frame from the first base. The germline V gene provides CDR1 KGHSH and CDR2 LQKENI. Of note for this clone: The clone's antigen remains unknown. Base qualities are not recorded, but no much larger clone differs from it by a single base.

Using the immunoSEQ TRB Survey service, rearranged CDR3 beta regions were amplified from genomic DNA with multiplex V and J primers. To keep sequencing depth the same across samples, survey-level depth of up to 500,000 reads per sample was applied. Libraries were purified, pooled and sequenced on Illumina technology. Under the source paper's analysis protocol: Productive clonality, sample overlap, pairwise scatters, CDR3 beta length, V/D/J gene usage and productiveness were assessed with immunoSEQ online tools. Calculated diversity was the number of unique rearrangements divided by total templates times 100; Shannon and Simpson indices were also computed. Principal component analysis was performed on Z-score normalized data with the R prcomp function and the ggbiplot package. Morisita's index was used to quantify blood-rectal clonal overlap within each subject. TCRdb obtained this table from immuneACCESS and retained in-frame rearrangements with V and J assigned. These tables miss some clones; where compared with another copy, unresolved V genes account for less than half of the shortfall, and the remainder is unexplained. D and trimming were read from the DNA, whereas the V and J calls and clone size are those reported in that table. The sample table holds about 36,000 clones, of which 83% were seen once. The ten largest clones take up approximately 25% of the sample.

This sequence uses TRBV18 and TRBJ1-2, with no D gene named confidently. Sequenced: blood. The sequence was collected from a girl aged 5 to 17 with moderate ulcerative colitis. The CDR3 in this case is CASSPATRLRDYTF. The nucleotides read TGTGCCAGCTCACCAGCGACGCGTCTTCGTGACTACACCTTC.